These 8 T cell receptor beta chains share one sample of origin, sequenced in a study of response to subunit inactivated influenza vaccine. TCRdb re-derived calls from the RT-PCR reads in MiXCR, one entry per CDR3 protein. The sample lists roughly 700,000 distinct CDR3 sequences, more than 11% occurring once. The material sequenced was PBMCs from blood, taken about 14 days before vaccination. Source of these receptors: a man in his forties or fifties who received an inactivated influenza vaccine.

The chain uses TRBV5-1 and TRBJ2-3, with 16 nucleotides matching TRBD2. V shed 7 bases, J shed 3 bases, and the junction held 11 bases outside the gene matches. CDR3 size: 18 residues. Germline V CDR1 and CDR2: SGHRS, YFSETQ. The CDR3 DNA is TGCGCCAGCGGTTATGCCGGGACTAGCGGGGGGGCTACAGATACGCAGTATTTT. It yields the protein CASGYAGTSGGATDTQYF.

This clonotype was observed a few times. V and J are TRBV20-1 and TRBJ2-3; 8 bases are shared with TRBD2. Germline trimming cut 0 bases from V and 1 base from J; bases unmatched to any gene: 6. CDR1 and CDR2 from the germline V gene are DFQATT and SNEGSKA (reference sequence). This CDR3 comprises 16 residues. The CDR3 protein is CSARDLRGVGTDTQYF. CDR3 sequence (DNA): TGCAGTGCTAGAGATTTGCGGGGGGTTGGCACAGATACGCAGTATTTT.

The chain couples TRBV29-1 to TRBJ2-7; tentatively, D is TRBD2 (6 bases). Trimming removed 7 bases from V and 5 bases from J, with 21 bases in between. Germline CDR1 is SQVTM and CDR2 is ANQGSEA. CDR3 length: 14 residues. The chain's CDR3 is CSAASGSGAHEQYF. CDR3 nucleotides: TGCAGCGCCGCGAGCGGTTCGGGAGCACACGAGCAGTACTTC.

In its sample, this clonotype was seen many times. This chain uses TRBV20-1 with TRBJ2-7; TRBD2 agrees at 10 bases. Germline loops: CDR1 DFQATT, CDR2 SNEGSKA (reference sequence). V lost 0 bases and J lost 2; bases outside the gene matches: 4. This CDR3 is built from 15 residues. In DNA form, the CDR3 reads TGCAGTGCTAGAGATTTTACTAGCGGGGCCTACGAGCAGTACTTC. Translating gives CSARDFTSGAYEQYF.

There are many counts of this clonotype. The chain combines TRBV7-8 with TRBJ2-3, with 13 bases identical to TRBD2. Germline V gene sequence: CDR1 SGHVS, CDR2 FQNEAQ. This CDR3 has 15 residues. After removal of 3 bases from V and 5 bases from J, the junction contained 2 bases not matched to a gene. CDR3 DNA sequence: TGTGCCAGCAGCTTGGGACTAGCGGGAATAGATACGCAGTATTTT. Its translation: CASSLGLAGIDTQYF.

The gene calls are TRBV29-1 and TRBJ2-5; TRBD1 or TRBD2 may be the D gene (6 bases each). Between the trimmed V and J ends, which lost 4 bases and 3 bases, there was a span of 12 bases. CDR3 length equals 13 residues. Per germline, CDR1 SQVTM and CDR2 ANQGSEA. CDR3 sequence reads: CSVGGGREETQYF. The CDR3 DNA follows: TGCAGCGTTGGAGGGGGGCGGGAAGAGACCCAGTACTTC.

This clonotype was picked up a small number of times. The genes are TRBV18 and TRBJ2-7, with TRBD2 identical over 7 bases. This CDR3 is built from 14 residues. V dropped 2 bases and J dropped 5; count of bases not matched to a gene: 6. The germline gives CDR1 KGHSH, CDR2 LQKENI. CDR3 region: CASSPTAGTHEQYF. The CDR3 region has the DNA TGTGCCAGCTCACCAACAGCGGGAACCCACGAGCAGTACTTC.

The V and J genes are TRBV7-6 and TRBJ2-1; no clear D gene. The CDR3 is made up of 13 amino acids. Germline CDR1 and CDR2: SGHVS and FNYEAQ. Trimming shortened V by 3 bases and J by 3 bases, and 6 bases separated the two germline ends. Here the CDR3 DNA reads TGTGCCAGCAGCTTGGCTTTCTACAATGAGCAGTTCTTC. Translation gives CASSLAFYNEQFF. Full variable domain (remainder filled in from reference TRBV7-6 and TRBJ2-1): GAGVSQSPRYKVTKRGQDVALRCDPISGHVSLYWYRQALGQGPEFLTYFNYEAQQDKSGLPNDRFSAERPEGSISTLTIQRTEQRDSAMYRCASSLAFYNEQFFGPGTRLTVL.